This TCR beta chain was captured by sequencing in a study of OX40 agonist ivuxolimab in advanced cancers. Study results and caveats: Relative to CD4+, CD8+ T cells held more expanded clones on average.

Using immunoSEQ multiplex PCR, the repertoire was profiled, and TCRdb retains in-frame clones only, with some absent. The table includes 60,000 to 65,000 clones, around nine tenths detected once. In germline, CDR1 is MNHNS, CDR2 SASEGT. CDR3 length: 15 residues. V lost 3 bases to trimming and J lost 7 bases; unmatched junction nucleotides: 6. As for this clone: Its cognate antigen is unknown.

The chain employs TRBV6-1 and TRBJ2-1; TRBD2 matches at 10 bases. Here the sequenced sample was CD4+ or CD8+ T cells sorted from blood, taken in a trial of the OX40 agonist ivuxolimab. The clonotype was recovered from an adult with an advanced solid tumor such as melanoma, head and neck, liver or kidney cancer. CDR3 region: CASSDLAGVSNEQFF. CDR3 bases: TGTGCCAGCAGTGATCTAGCGGGAGTATCAAATGAGCAGTTCTTC.